The 6 T cell receptor beta chains given below trace back to one sample, sequenced in a study of beta chain features in type 1 diabetes. Expressed TCRB transcripts were sequenced because the isolated RNA had all been reverse transcribed beforehand. Assay: immunoSEQ multiplex PCR; the TCRdb copy retains only in-frame clones and omits some. In the table there are about 350,000 clones, about 19% of which are singletons. The specimen was naive CD4+ T cells from blood. Receptors originate from a woman aged 18-29 years in good health.

This clone turned up a few times. J is TRBJ1-6 and V is TRBV30; 8 positions agree with TRBD1. Germline V lookup: CDR1 GTSNPN, CDR2 SVGIG (reference sequence). Losses at the gene ends were 5 bases for V and 7 bases for J; bases not matched to a gene: 4. The CDR3 covers 13 residues. The CDR3 loop reads CAWQGASNSPLHF. CDR3 in DNA: TGTGCCTGGCAGGGGGCCTCAAATTCACCCCTCCACTTT.

This clone turned up a few times. The chain recombines TRBV9 with TRBJ2-3; TRBD2 matches 10 bases. There are 15 residues in the CDR3. Germline-derived CDR1 and CDR2 are SGDLS and YYNGEE. J was trimmed by 6 bases and V by 2 bases; bases with no gene match: 6. This CDR3 is CASSVTSGPGDTQYF. Here the CDR3 DNA reads TGTGCCAGCAGCGTGACTAGCGGGCCCGGGGATACGCAGTATTTT.

About this clone: The same CDR3 can be traced to other DNA sequences in this sample. The rearrangement links TRBV5-1 to TRBJ2-2; 7 bases align to TRBD1. V shed 4 bases and J 3 bases; nucleotides not matched to a gene: 0. CDR1 and CDR2 (germline): SGHRS, YFSETQ. The CDR3 totals 13 residues. The CDR3 DNA follows: TGCGCCAGCAGCCAGGGGGACACCGGGGAGCTGTTTTTT. Its protein is CASSQGDTGELFF. The variable domain in full, completed from reference TRBV5-1 and TRBJ2-2, reads KAGVTQTPRYLIKTRGQQVTLSCSPISGHRSVSWYQQTPGQGLQFLFEYFSETQRNKGNFPGRFSGRQFSNSRSEMNVSTLELGDSALYLCASSQGDTGELFFGEGSRLTVL.

The chain uses TRBV18 and TRBJ2-3, with TRBD2 matching over 8 bases. Germline lookup yields CDR1 KGHSH and CDR2 LQKENI. V lost 4 bases to trimming and J lost 0 bases; unmatched junction nucleotides: 6. The CDR3 totals 16 residues. The CDR3 bases are TGTGCCAGCTCACTACTAGCGGAGACTAGCACAGATACGCAGTATTTT. It is translated as CASSLLAETSTDTQYF.

This clone has just a few counts. The V and J genes are TRBV5-1 and TRBJ1-1; no definite D call. Germline assignment: CDR1 SGHRS and CDR2 YFSETQ. Trimming took 0 bases from V and 1 from J, leaving 4 bases between them. CDR3 length: 13 amino acids. The CDR3 region has the DNA TGCGCCAGCAGCTTGGACACGAACACTGAAGCTTTCTTT. Its protein product is CASSLDTNTEAFF. Drawing the rest from reference TRBV5-1 and TRBJ1-1, the complete variable domain is KAGVTQTPRYLIKTRGQQVTLSCSPISGHRSVSWYQQTPGQGLQFLFEYFSETQRNKGNFPGRFSGRQFSNSRSEMNVSTLELGDSALYLCASSLDTNTEAFFGQGTRLTVV.

This clone turned up a few times. J is TRBJ2-6 and V is TRBV5-1, with 8 positions matching TRBD1. The CDR3 covers 18 residues. The germline V gene has CDR1 SGHRS and CDR2 YFSETQ. V trimming: 0 bases; J trimming: 0 bases; junction bases outside the gene matches: 5. In DNA form, the CDR3 reads TGCGCCAGCAGCTTGGGTATGCAGGGGGCCTCTGGGGCCAACGTCCTGACTTTC. Residues: CASSLGMQGASGANVLTF.